Following are 30 T cell receptor beta chains from one sample sequenced in a study of blood T cell repertoires in COVID-19. The assay was immunoSEQ multiplex PCR, and TCRdb's table has in-frame clones only and misses some. The sample contains more than 250,000 clones, approximately 85% of which appear only once. The sequenced sample was peripheral blood. The receptors here all came from a man aged 50-59 years with active or convalescent COVID-19.

The rearrangement uses TRBV5-1 and TRBJ1-2; perhaps TRBD1 as D (6 bases). Per germline, CDR1 SGHRS and CDR2 YFSETQ. The germline V and J ends were trimmed by 4 bases and 2 bases, with 15 bases remaining between them. The length of the CDR3 is 15 residues. Here the CDR3 reads CASSVGDTRNYGYTF. CDR3 nucleotides: TGCGCCAGCAGCGTCGGGGACACCCGGAACTATGGCTACACCTTC.

The chain employs TRBV19 and TRBJ2-5, with 8 nucleotides matching TRBD1. Germline V gives CDR1 LNHDA, CDR2 SQIVND (reference sequence). Trimming removed 0 bases from V and 5 bases from J; junction bases left unmatched: 5. The CDR3 has 15 amino acids. The CDR3 region has the DNA TGTGCCAGTAGTATAGATGCCGGACAGGGTGAGACCCAGTACTTC. It specifies CASSIDAGQGETQYF.

The chain carries TRBV7-2 and TRBJ2-5, with TRBD1 matching over 10 bases. This CDR3 region has 16 residues. The junction had 9 bases not matched to a gene; V was cut back by 3 bases and J by 5 bases. Looked up from germline, CDR1 is SGHTA and CDR2 is FQGNSA. CDR3 sequence: CASSFLGTGVVETQYF. In DNA form, the CDR3 reads TGTGCCAGCAGCTTCCTCGGGACAGGGGTTGTGGAGACCCAGTACTTC.

The CDR3 DNA sequence: TGCGCCAGCAGCCAGCGGGACAGGGAAAATGAAAAACTGTTTTTT. The encoded protein is CASSQRDRENEKLFF. This chain joins TRBV4-1 and TRBJ1-4, with 9 positions matching TRBD1. The CDR3 runs 15 residues. V lost 3 bases, J lost 5 bases, and 4 bases stayed unmatched. Germline V gives CDR1 MGHRA, CDR2 YSYEKL.

This chain links TRBV5-1 with TRBJ2-1; 10 bases agree with TRBD1. Per germline, CDR1 SGHRS and CDR2 YFSETQ. CDR3 length: 14 residues. Germline trimming cut 2 bases from V and 8 bases from J; bases unmatched to any gene: 4. The chain's CDR3 is CASSFRDRGDEQFF. The CDR3 DNA follows: TGCGCCAGCAGCTTTCGGGACAGGGGCGATGAGCAGTTCTTC.

The V call is TRBV18, the J call TRBJ2-1, with TRBD2 identical over 10 bases. The trim removed 3 bases at V and 5 bases at J, leaving 10 bases unmatched. This CDR3 has 17 residues. Germline V gene data show CDR1 as KGHSH and CDR2 as LQKENI. In DNA, the CDR3 is TGTGCCAGCTCACCGGGAATGGGACTAGCGCAAAACAATGAGCAGTTCTTC. Residues: CASSPGMGLAQNNEQFF.

The rearrangement joins TRBV11-2 to TRBJ2-2, with 9 bases identical to TRBD2. Per germline, CDR1 SGHAT and CDR2 FQNNGV. V dropped 5 bases and J dropped 2; count of bases not matched to a gene: 12. CDR3 length: 18 amino acids. The chain's CDR3 is CASSPRLRSGGNTGELFF. CDR3 coding DNA: TGTGCCAGCAGCCCTAGACTTCGTAGCGGGGGCAACACCGGGGAGCTGTTTTTT.

The chain is built from TRBV24-1 and TRBJ1-1; tentatively, D is TRBD1 (6 bases). The V end was cut by 8 bases, the J end by 8 bases, with 14 bases between. This CDR3 contains 12 residues. Germline V gene lookup returns CDR1 KGHDR and CDR2 SFDVKD. The CDR3 nucleotides are TGTGCCACCAAGATTCAGGGGACCGAAGCTTTCTTT. Encoded protein: CATKIQGTEAFF.

This sequence joins TRBV7-3 and TRBJ2-3; 9 nucleotides line up with TRBD2. This CDR3 is built from 16 residues. V lost 7 bases to trimming and J lost 3 bases; unmatched junction nucleotides: 11. From germline, CDR1 is SGHTA and CDR2 FQGTGA. As DNA, the CDR3 is TGTGCCAGCACCCCAGGACTAGCGCTTGGAACAGATACGCAGTATTTT. Protein sequence: CASTPGLALGTDTQYF. The variable domain in full, with the rest retrieved from reference TRBV7-3 and TRBJ2-3, is GAGVSQTPSNKVTEKGKYVELRCDPISGHTALYWYRQSLGQGPEFLIYFQGTGAADDSGLPNDRFFAVRPEGSVSTLKIQRTERGDSAVYLCASTPGLALGTDTQYFGPGTRLTVL.

The chain links TRBV29-1 to TRBJ1-6; 8 nucleotides match TRBD1. CDR3 length: 13 residues. The J segment lost 5 bases and the V segment lost 7 bases, leaving 4 bases of the junction unmatched. Germline CDR1 reads SQVTM; CDR2 reads ANQGSEA. The CDR3, as DNA: TGCAGCGCTCAGACAGGGGATAATTCACCCCTCCACTTT. Its translation is CSAQTGDNSPLHF.

This chain joins TRBV7-2 and TRBJ1-1; D possibly corresponds to TRBD1 (6 bases). Trimming removed 3 bases from V and 4 bases from J, with 12 bases in between. The germline V gene has CDR1 SGHTA and CDR2 FQGNSA. The CDR3 loop spans 14 amino acids. CDR3 DNA sequence: TGTGCCAGCAGCTTTACAGGGTTGAGCACTGAAGCTTTCTTT. Protein sequence: CASSFTGLSTEAFF.

The chain is built from TRBV9 and TRBJ1-1; possibly TRBD1 for D (5 bases). CDR3 length equals 19 residues. The V and J ends lost 3 bases and 3 bases respectively, with 27 bases between them. The germline gives CDR1 SGDLS, CDR2 YYNGEE. CDR3 in DNA: TGTGCCAGCAGCGCTCATGGTGGGGCAGGCCGCATGGGTTACACTGAAGCTTTCTTT. It is translated as CASSAHGGAGRMGYTEAFF.

V gene TRBV6-2 or TRBV6-3 combines with J gene TRBJ2-1; D may be TRBD2 (5 bases). Trimming stripped 1 base from V and 3 bases from J, with 10 bases between. CDR1 and CDR2 from the germline V gene are MNHEY and SVGEGT. There are 15 residues in the CDR3. The CDR3 protein is CASSYLAGVYNEQFF. The DNA of the CDR3 is TGTGCCAGCAGTTACTTGGCGGGCGTCTACAATGAGCAGTTCTTC.

V usage is TRBV21-1 and J usage is TRBJ2-7; the DNA was not compared with TRBD1, the D call given in the table. TRBV21-1 is a pseudogene locus. The CDR3 sequence is 17 residues long. The CDR3 protein is CASSLRRRTGDSYEQYF. The CDR3 region has the DNA TGTGCCAGCAGCCTTCGACGGAGGACAGGAGACTCCTACGAGCAGTACTTC.

Concerning this clone itself: An end of the junction differs from the germline gene, which may be a read error. The chain recombines TRBV6-2 or TRBV6-3 with TRBJ2-1, with no clear D. The CDR3 has 12 residues. Germline CDR1 MNHEY, CDR2 SVGEGT. CDR3 in amino acids: CASSYSNNEQFF. In nucleotides, the CDR3 is TGTGCCAGCAGTTACTCCAACAATGAGCAGTTCTTC.

The chain recombines TRBV7-8 with TRBJ2-2, with TRBD2 matching 14 bases. CDR1 SGHVS and CDR2 FQNEAQ come from the germline V gene. The ends lost 1 base at V and 7 bases at J; junction bases unmatched: 5. The CDR3 loop spans 17 amino acids. In DNA, the CDR3 is TGTGCCAGCAGCTTAGTAGGGACTAGCGGGAGCGGCGGGGAGCTGTTTTTT. Its protein is CASSLVGTSGSGGELFF.

The chain uses TRBV5-1 and TRBJ2-3, with no clear D. The CDR3 contains 11 residues. The germline gives CDR1 SGHRS, CDR2 YFSETQ. V lost 4 bases to trimming and J lost 6 bases, with 6 bases between them. CDR3 sequence reads: CASSRSDTQYF. The DNA for the CDR3 is TGCGCCAGCAGCCGTTCGGATACGCAGTATTTT.

This clone was observed once. This chain uses TRBV5-4 with TRBJ2-1, with D possibly being TRBD2 (5 bases). The CDR3 spans 16 residues. Trimming removed 4 bases at V and 6 bases at J, with 20 bases between. Per the germline V gene, CDR1 is SGHNT and CDR2 is YYREEE (reference sequence). The CDR3 is CASSPIGSKTGNEQFF. CDR3 nucleotide sequence: TGTGCCAGCAGCCCCATTGGGAGTAAGACGGGCAATGAGCAGTTCTTC.

This chain connects TRBV7-8 to TRBJ1-6, with TRBD1 matching 9 bases. The V and J ends lost 5 bases and 7 bases, in that order; junction bases with no gene match: 6. Germline V CDR1 and CDR2: SGHVS, FQNEAQ. The CDR3 totals 15 residues. CDR3 in DNA: TGTGCCAGCAGCCTCGGGACAGGGTGGAATTCACCCCTCCACTTT. This encodes CASSLGTGWNSPLHF. The entire variable domain, with the rest obtained from reference TRBV7-8 and TRBJ1-6, is as follows: GAGVSQSPRYKVAKRGQDVALRCDPISGHVSLFWYQQALGQGPEFLTYFQNEAQLDKSGLPSDRFFAERPEGSVSTLKIQRTQQEDSAVYLCASSLGTGWNSPLHFGNGTRLTVT.

The J gene is TRBJ2-7, the V gene TRBV29-1; 13 bases align to TRBD2. This CDR3 has 14 residues. From germline, CDR1 is SQVTM and CDR2 ANQGSEA. V lost 5 bases to trimming and J lost 6 bases; unmatched junction nucleotides: 7. The CDR3 is CSVYLWTSGGEQYF. Here the CDR3 DNA reads TGCAGCGTTTACCTCTGGACTAGCGGGGGCGAGCAGTACTTC.

V is TRBV27 and J is TRBJ2-5; TRBD2 aligns across 7 bases. The V segment lost 3 bases and the J segment 6 bases; nucleotides outside the gene matches: 4. The CDR3 is 13 amino acids. Germline V gene sequence: CDR1 MNHEY, CDR2 SMNVEV (reference sequence). The CDR3 nucleotides are TGTGCCAGCAGTTTTTTGGGGGGGAAGACCCAGTACTTC. This codes for CASSFLGGKTQYF.

This clone was found a few times. The chain combines TRBV7-2 with TRBJ1-6; 10 positions match TRBD1. Germline CDR1 is SGHTA and CDR2 is FQGNSA. The ends lost 3 bases at V and 3 bases at J; junction bases unmatched: 2. The CDR3 runs 16 residues. CDR3 bases: TGTGCCAGCAGCTTGGGACAGGGGTACTATAATTCACCCCTCCACTTT. As protein: CASSLGQGYYNSPLHF. Combining the CDR3 with reference TRBV7-2 and TRBJ1-6 gives the whole variable domain GAGVSQSPSNKVTEKGKDVELRCDPISGHTALYWYRQSLGQGLEFLIYFQGNSAPDKSGLPSDRFSAERTGGSVSTLTIQRTQQEDSAVYLCASSLGQGYYNSPLHFGNGTRLTVT.

This sequence joins TRBV4-1 and TRBJ1-1; TRBD1 matches 9 bases. V shed 4 bases and J 4 bases; nucleotides not matched to a gene: 7. CDR1 is MGHRA, CDR2 YSYEKL, per germline. This CDR3 has 15 residues. The CDR3 reads CASSRRDRASTEAFF. The CDR3 DNA sequence: TGCGCCAGCAGCCGCCGGGACAGGGCGAGCACTGAAGCTTTCTTT.

This chain connects TRBV2 to TRBJ1-1; no clear D gene. Germline V CDR1 and CDR2: SNHLY, FYNNEI. Trimming left V 6 bases short and J 2 bases short, with 10 bases between. The CDR3 is 13 residues long. The CDR3 spells CASRGGPNTEAFF. CDR3 nucleotides: TGTGCCAGCAGGGGAGGGCCTAACACTGAAGCTTTCTTT.

The chain carries TRBV21-1 and TRBJ2-3; whether TRBD2, the table's D call, matches the DNA was not checked. TRBV21-1 is described as a pseudogene. The CDR3 length is 17 residues. The CDR3 loop is CASSRGQRLADTDTQYF. The CDR3 nucleotides read TGTGCCAGCAGCAGGGGGCAGAGACTAGCGGACACAGATACGCAGTATTTT.

This chain connects TRBV6-1 to TRBJ1-3; D not certain. The V and J ends lost 2 bases and 2 bases respectively, with 10 bases between them. Looked up from germline, CDR1 is MNHNS and CDR2 is SASEGT. The CDR3 covers 15 residues. The CDR3 is CASSEMAVAGNTIYF. The CDR3 bases are TGTGCCAGCAGTGAAATGGCTGTTGCTGGAAACACCATATATTTT.

This clone was seen more than once but under ten times. The rearrangement uses TRBV7-9 and TRBJ1-1, with 7 bases identical to TRBD1. The CDR3 has 13 amino acids. V gave up 1 base and J gave up 8 bases; unmatched junction bases: 4. Per the germline V gene, CDR1 is SEHNR and CDR2 is FQNEAQ (reference sequence). CDR3 sequence: CASSLDMGQEAFF. CDR3 in DNA: TGTGCCAGCAGCTTAGATATGGGACAGGAAGCTTTCTTT. Complete variable domain (other parts from reference TRBV7-9 and TRBJ1-1): DTGVSQNPRHKITKRGQNVTFRCDPISEHNRLYWYRQTLGQGPEFLTYFQNEAQLEKSRLLSDRFSAERPKGSFSTLEIQRTEQGDSAMYLCASSLDMGQEAFFGQGTRLTVV.

The rearrangement links TRBV7-2 to TRBJ2-3; D is perhaps TRBD2 (6 bases). V was clipped by 4 bases and J by 2 bases, with 10 bases between them. CDR1 is SGHTA, CDR2 FQGNSA, per germline. This CDR3 comprises 14 residues. CDR3 DNA: TGTGCCAGCAGCTACGGAGGGTCCACAGATACGCAGTATTTT. Its protein is CASSYGGSTDTQYF.

This chain connects TRBV2 to TRBJ2-1; D perhaps matches TRBD2 (6 bases). V was trimmed by 4 bases and J by 6 bases, leaving 19 bases between them. The CDR3 runs to 16 residues. The V gene's germline CDR1 is SNHLY and CDR2 FYNNEI. CDR3 sequence (DNA): TGTGCCAGCAGTGGACCCAGGTTTGCGGGACTCAATGAGCAGTTCTTC. It translates to CASSGPRFAGLNEQFF.

The chain has TRBV5-1 and TRBJ1-6; D is undetermined. Germline V gene sequence: CDR1 SGHRS, CDR2 YFSETQ. Trimming took 2 bases from V and 11 from J, leaving 17 bases between them. This CDR3 comprises 15 residues. The CDR3 region is CASSFAGEGAAPLHF. The DNA for the CDR3 is TGCGCCAGCAGCTTTGCTGGTGAGGGAGCGGCACCCCTCCACTTT.